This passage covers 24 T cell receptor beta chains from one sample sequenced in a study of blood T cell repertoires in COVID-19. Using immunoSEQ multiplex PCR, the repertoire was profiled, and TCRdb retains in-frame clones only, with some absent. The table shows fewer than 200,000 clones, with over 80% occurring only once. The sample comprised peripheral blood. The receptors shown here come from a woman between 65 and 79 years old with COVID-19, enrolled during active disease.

CDR3 bases: TGTGCCAGCAGCTCGACAGGCGATAATTCACCCCTCCACTTT. It is translated as CASSSTGDNSPLHF. The chain recombines TRBV5-5 with TRBJ1-6, with a tentative D call TRBD1 (6 bases). The CDR3 has 14 residues. Germline CDR1 SGHKS, CDR2 YYEKEE (reference sequence). V gave up 3 bases and J gave up 5 bases, with 9 bases separating them.

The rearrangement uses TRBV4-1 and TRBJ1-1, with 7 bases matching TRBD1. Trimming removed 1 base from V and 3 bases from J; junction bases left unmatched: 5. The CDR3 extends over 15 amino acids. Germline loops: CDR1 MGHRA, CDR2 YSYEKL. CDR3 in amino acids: CASSQAMTGYTEAFF. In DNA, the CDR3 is TGCGCCAGCAGCCAAGCTATGACAGGGTACACTGAAGCTTTCTTT.

Here the CDR3 DNA reads TGTGCCAGCAGCTTGGTAATGTCGGGACAGGGGCCCTATGGCTACACCTTC. Amino acid sequence: CASSLVMSGQGPYGYTF. The rearrangement links TRBV5-5 to TRBJ1-2; TRBD1 matches 10 bases. Trimming took 0 bases from V and 4 from J; bases not matched to a gene: 9. From germline, CDR1 is SGHKS and CDR2 YYEKEE (reference sequence). This CDR3 has 17 amino acids.

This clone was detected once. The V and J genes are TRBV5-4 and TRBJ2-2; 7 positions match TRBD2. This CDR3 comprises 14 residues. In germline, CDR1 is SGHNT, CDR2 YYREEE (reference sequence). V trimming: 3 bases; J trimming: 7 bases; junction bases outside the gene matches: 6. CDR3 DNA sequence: TGTGCCAGCAGCTCAACGGGAGGTCGCGGGGAGCTGTTTTTT. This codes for CASSSTGGRGELFF. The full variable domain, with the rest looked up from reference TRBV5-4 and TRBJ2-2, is ETGVTQSPTHLIKTRGQQVTLRCSSQSGHNTVSWYQQALGQGPQFIFQYYREEENGRGNFPPRFSGLQFPNYSSELNVNALELDDSALYLCASSSTGGRGELFFGEGSRLTVL.

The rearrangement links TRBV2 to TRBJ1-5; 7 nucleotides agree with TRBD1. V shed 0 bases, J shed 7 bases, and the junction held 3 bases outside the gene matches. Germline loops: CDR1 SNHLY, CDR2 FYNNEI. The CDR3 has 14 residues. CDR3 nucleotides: TGTGCCAGCAGTGAAGCCTCAGGGGGACAGCCCCAGCATTTT. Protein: CASSEASGGQPQHF.

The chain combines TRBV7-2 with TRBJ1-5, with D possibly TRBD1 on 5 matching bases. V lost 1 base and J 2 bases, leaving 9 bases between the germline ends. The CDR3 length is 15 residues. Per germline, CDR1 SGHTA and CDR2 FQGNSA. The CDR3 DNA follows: TGTGCCAGCAGCTTAGGCAGGGTTGGCAATCAGCCCCAGCATTTT. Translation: CASSLGRVGNQPQHF.

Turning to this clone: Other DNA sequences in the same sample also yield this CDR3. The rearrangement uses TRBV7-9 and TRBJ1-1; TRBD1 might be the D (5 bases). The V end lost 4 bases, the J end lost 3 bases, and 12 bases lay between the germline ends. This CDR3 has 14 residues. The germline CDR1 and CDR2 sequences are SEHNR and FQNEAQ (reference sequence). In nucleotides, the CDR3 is TGTGCCAGCAGCTCCCAGGGATCTGACACTGAAGCTTTCTTT. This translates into CASSSQGSDTEAFF.

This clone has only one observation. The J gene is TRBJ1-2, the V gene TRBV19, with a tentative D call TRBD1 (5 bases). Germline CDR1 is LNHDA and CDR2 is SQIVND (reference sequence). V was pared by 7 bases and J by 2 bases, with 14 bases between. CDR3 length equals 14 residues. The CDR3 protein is CASNPGGLNYGYTF. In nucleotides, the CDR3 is TGTGCCAGTAACCCGGGGGGATTGAACTATGGCTACACCTTC.

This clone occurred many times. Here the CDR3 DNA reads TGTGCCAGCAGCCGTCAGGAGAACACTGAAGCTTTCTTT. It encodes CASSRQENTEAFF. The chain employs TRBV14 and TRBJ1-1; D gene uncertain. Germline V gene lookup returns CDR1 SGHDN and CDR2 FVKESK. CDR3 size: 13 residues. V lost 4 bases, J lost 1 base, and 7 bases lay in between.

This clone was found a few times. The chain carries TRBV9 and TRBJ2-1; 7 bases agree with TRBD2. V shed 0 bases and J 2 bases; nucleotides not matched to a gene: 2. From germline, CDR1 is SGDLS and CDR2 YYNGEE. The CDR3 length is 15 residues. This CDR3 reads CASSVASGAYNEQFF. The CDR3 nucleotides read TGTGCCAGCAGCGTAGCTAGCGGAGCCTACAATGAGCAGTTCTTC.

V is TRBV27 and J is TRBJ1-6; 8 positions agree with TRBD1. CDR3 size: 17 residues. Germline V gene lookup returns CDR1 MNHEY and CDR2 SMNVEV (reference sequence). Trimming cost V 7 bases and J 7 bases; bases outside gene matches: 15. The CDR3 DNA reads TGTGCCAGCACCTTTTACGCCTCGGGACAGGTCAATTCACCCCTCCACTTT. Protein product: CASTFYASGQVNSPLHF.

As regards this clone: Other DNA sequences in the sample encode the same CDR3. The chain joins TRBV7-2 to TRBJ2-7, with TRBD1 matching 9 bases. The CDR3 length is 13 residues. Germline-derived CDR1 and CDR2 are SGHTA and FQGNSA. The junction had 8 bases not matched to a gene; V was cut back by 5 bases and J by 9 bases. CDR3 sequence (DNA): TGTGCCAGCAGCAGGGACAGGGCCCTGGGGCAGTACTTC. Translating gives CASSRDRALGQYF.

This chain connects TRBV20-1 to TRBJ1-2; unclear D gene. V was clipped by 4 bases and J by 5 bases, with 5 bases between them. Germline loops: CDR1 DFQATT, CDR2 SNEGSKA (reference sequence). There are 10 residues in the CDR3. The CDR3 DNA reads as TGCAGTGCTACTGTGTATGGCTACACCTTC. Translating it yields CSATVYGYTF.

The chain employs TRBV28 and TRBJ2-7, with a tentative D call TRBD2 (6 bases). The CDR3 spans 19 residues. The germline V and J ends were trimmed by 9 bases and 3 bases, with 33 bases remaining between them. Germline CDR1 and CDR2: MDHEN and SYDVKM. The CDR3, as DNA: TGTGCCAGTCCGCCAACTTCCGGGATTAGGGGAGGAAGGAACTACGAGCAGTACTTC. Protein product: CASPPTSGIRGGRNYEQYF. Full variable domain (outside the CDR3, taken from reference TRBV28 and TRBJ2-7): DVKVTQSSRYLVKRTGEKVFLECVQDMDHENMFWYRQDPGLGLRLIYFSYDVKMKEKGDIPEGYSVSREKKERFSLILESASTNQTSMYLCASPPTSGIRGGRNYEQYFGPGTRLTVT.

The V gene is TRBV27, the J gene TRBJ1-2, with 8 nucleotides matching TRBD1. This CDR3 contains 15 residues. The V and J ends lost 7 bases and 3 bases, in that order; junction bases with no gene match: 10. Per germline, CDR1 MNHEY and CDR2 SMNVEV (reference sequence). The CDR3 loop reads CASKRAGTGDYGYTF. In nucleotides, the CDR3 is TGTGCCAGCAAAAGGGCGGGGACAGGCGACTATGGCTACACCTTC.

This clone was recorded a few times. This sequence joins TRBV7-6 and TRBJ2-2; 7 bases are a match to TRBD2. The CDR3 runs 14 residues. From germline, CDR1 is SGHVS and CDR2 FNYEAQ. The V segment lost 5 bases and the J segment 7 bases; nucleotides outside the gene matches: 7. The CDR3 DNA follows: TGTGCCAGCAGCCCATGGACTAGTAGCGGGGAGCTGTTTTTT. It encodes CASSPWTSSGELFF.

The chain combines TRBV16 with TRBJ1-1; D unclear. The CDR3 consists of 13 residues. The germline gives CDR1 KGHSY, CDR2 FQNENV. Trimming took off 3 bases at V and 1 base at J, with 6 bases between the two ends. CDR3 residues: CASSQGQNTEAFF. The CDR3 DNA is TGTGCCAGCAGCCAGGGCCAGAACACTGAAGCTTTCTTT.

CDR3 protein: CASSQGLTPGLNYQQFF. CDR3 DNA: TGCGCCAGCAGCCAAGGCCTTACTCCGGGACTAAACTACCAGCAGTTCTTC. The V call is TRBV4-3, the J call TRBJ2-1, with 7 nucleotides matching TRBD2. This CDR3 comprises 17 residues. CDR1 is LGHNA, CDR2 YSLEER, per germline. Germline trimming cut 1 base from V and 11 bases from J; bases unmatched to any gene: 17.

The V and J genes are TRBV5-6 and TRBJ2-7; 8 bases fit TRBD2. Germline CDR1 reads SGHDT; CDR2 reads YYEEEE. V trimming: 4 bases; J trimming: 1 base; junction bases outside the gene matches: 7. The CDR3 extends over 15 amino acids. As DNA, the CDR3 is TGTGCCAGCAGCCTTTGGGGGACTAGGTCCTACGAGCAGTACTTC. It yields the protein CASSLWGTRSYEQYF.

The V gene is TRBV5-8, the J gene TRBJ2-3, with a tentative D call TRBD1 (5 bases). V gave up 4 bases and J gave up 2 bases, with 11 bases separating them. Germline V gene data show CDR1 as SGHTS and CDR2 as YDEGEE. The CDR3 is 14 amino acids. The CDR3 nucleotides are TGTGCCAGCAGCCCCAAGGGGTCCACAGATACGCAGTATTTT. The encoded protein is CASSPKGSTDTQYF.

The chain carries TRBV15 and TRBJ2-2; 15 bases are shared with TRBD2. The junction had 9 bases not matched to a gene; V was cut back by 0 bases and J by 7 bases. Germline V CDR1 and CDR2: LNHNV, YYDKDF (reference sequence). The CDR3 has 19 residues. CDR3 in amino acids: CATSRDSGTSGRKGGELFF. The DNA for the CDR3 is TGTGCCACCAGCAGAGATTCCGGGACTAGCGGGAGGAAAGGCGGGGAGCTGTTTTTT. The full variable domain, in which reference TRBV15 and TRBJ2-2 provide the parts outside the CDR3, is DAMVIQNPRYQVTQFGKPVTLSCSQTLNHNVMYWYQQKSSQAPKLLFHYYDKDFNNEADTPDNFQSRRPNTSFCFLDIRSPGLGDTAMYLCATSRDSGTSGRKGGELFFGEGSRLTVL.

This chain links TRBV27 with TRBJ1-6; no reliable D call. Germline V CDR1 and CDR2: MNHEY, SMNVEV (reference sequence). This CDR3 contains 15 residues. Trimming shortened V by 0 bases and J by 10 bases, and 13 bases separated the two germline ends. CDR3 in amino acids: CASSLSGLTGSPLHF. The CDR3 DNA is TGTGCCAGCAGTTTATCGGGCCTTACGGGATCACCCCTCCACTTT.

This CDR3 reads CASSPRGGTTYNEQFF. The CDR3 DNA reads as TGTGCCAGCAGCCCGCGAGGGGGGACTACCTACAATGAGCAGTTCTTC. The V and J genes are TRBV9 and TRBJ2-1, with TRBD2 as a possible D gene (7 bases). Trimming left V 4 bases short and J 2 bases short, with 16 bases between. This CDR3 is built from 16 residues. Germline-derived CDR1 and CDR2 are SGDLS and YYNGEE.

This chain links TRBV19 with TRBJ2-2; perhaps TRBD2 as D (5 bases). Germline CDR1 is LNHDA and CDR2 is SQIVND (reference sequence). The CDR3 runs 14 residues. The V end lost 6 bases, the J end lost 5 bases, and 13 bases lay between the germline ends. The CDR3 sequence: CASSLKTRTGELFF. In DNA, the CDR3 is TGTGCCAGTAGCCTAAAAACTAGGACCGGGGAGCTGTTTTTT.